This passage covers 32 T cell receptor beta chains from one sample sequenced in a study of cytomegalovirus exposure and HLA in healthy donors. The primer mix had 60 Vbeta and 13 Jbeta primers. Libraries were prepared by immunoSEQ multiplex PCR; TCRdb keeps only in-frame clonotypes and omits some of them. The table has over 110,000 clones, 82% seen once. Sequencing was carried out using PBMCs. The receptors derive from a male donor in good health and CMV-seronegative.

This sequence joins TRBV5-4 and TRBJ2-5; D remains unclear. V was trimmed by 0 bases and J by 1 base, leaving 7 bases between them. Germline CDR1 and CDR2: SGHNT and YYREEE (reference sequence). CDR3 length: 14 amino acids. The CDR3 DNA reads TGTGCCAGCAGCTTGGGACTTTCCCAAGAGACCCAGTACTTC. Translating it yields CASSLGLSQETQYF.

This clone was picked up a small number of times. In DNA, the CDR3 is TGTGCCAGCAGCCTCGGGGTCTCTGGAAACACCATATATTTT. The encoded protein is CASSLGVSGNTIYF. The rearrangement joins TRBV7-2 to TRBJ1-3; D gene ambiguous. V was trimmed by 5 bases and J by 0 bases, leaving 8 bases between them. The germline gives CDR1 SGHTA, CDR2 FQGNSA. The CDR3 sequence is 14 residues long.

V is TRBV18 and J is TRBJ2-5, with 7 bases aligning to TRBD2. Trimming at V came to 0 bases and at J to 7 bases, leaving 8 bases not matched to a gene. Germline CDR1 reads KGHSH; CDR2 reads LQKENI. CDR3 size: 15 residues. The CDR3, as DNA: TGTGCCAGCTCACCACCGTCTAGCGGAACGTGGACCCAGTACTTC. It yields the protein CASSPPSSGTWTQYF.

The chain is built from TRBV30 and TRBJ2-7; 8 nucleotides agree with TRBD2. Germline-derived CDR1 and CDR2 are GTSNPN and SVGIG (reference sequence). The V gene end was trimmed by 1 base and the J gene end by 4 bases; junction bases not matched to a gene: 3. This CDR3 has 13 residues. The CDR3 DNA follows: TGTGCCTGGAGTGGACTAGCGCTATACGAGCAGTACTTC. Its translation: CAWSGLALYEQYF.

The rearrangement uses TRBV19 and TRBJ2-7, with TRBD2 matching over 13 bases. Per the germline V gene, CDR1 is LNHDA and CDR2 is SQIVND (reference sequence). V trimming: 4 bases; J trimming: 3 bases; junction bases outside the gene matches: 6. CDR3 length: 16 amino acids. Here the CDR3 reads CASSTGLAGEFYEQYF. CDR3 nucleotides: TGTGCCAGTAGTACCGGACTAGCGGGAGAATTCTACGAGCAGTACTTC. Combining the CDR3 with reference TRBV19 and TRBJ2-7 gives the whole variable domain DGGITQSPKYLFRKEGQNVTLSCEQNLNHDAMYWYRQDPGQGLRLIYYSQIVNDFQKGDIAEGYSVSREKKESFPLTVTSAQKNPTAFYLCASSTGLAGEFYEQYFGPGTRLTVT.

This clone was recorded a few times. The chain recombines TRBV5-6 with TRBJ1-1; no clear D gene. The CDR3 is 16 amino acids. The ends were cut back, 4 bases at V and 1 base at J, with 17 bases in the middle. From germline, CDR1 is SGHDT and CDR2 YYEEEE. This CDR3 is CASSPPFLAENTEAFF. The CDR3 DNA reads TGTGCCAGCAGCCCCCCCTTTTTGGCGGAGAACACTGAAGCTTTCTTT. Full variable domain (missing parts from reference TRBV5-6 and TRBJ1-1): DAGVTQSPTHLIKTRGQQVTLRCSPKSGHDTVSWYQQALGQGPQFIFQYYEEEERQRGNFPDRFSGHQFPNYSSELNVNALLLGDSALYLCASSPPFLAENTEAFFGQGTRLTVV.

The V and J genes are TRBV7-2 and TRBJ2-7; 11 bases map to TRBD2. Per germline, CDR1 SGHTA and CDR2 FQGNSA. Germline trimming cut 5 bases from V and 7 bases from J; bases unmatched to any gene: 13. The CDR3 runs 16 residues. CDR3 coding DNA: TGTGCCAGCAGCCCATGGGTAGCGGGAGGGCCTGGAGAGCAGTACTTC. This codes for CASSPWVAGGPGEQYF.

The chain has TRBV5-4 and TRBJ2-7; no definite D call. The V and J ends lost 1 base and 5 bases respectively, with 10 bases between them. Per the germline V gene, CDR1 is SGHNT and CDR2 is YYREEE (reference sequence). The CDR3 runs 13 residues. CDR3 sequence: CASSLKVGDEQYF. The CDR3 region has the DNA TGTGCCAGCAGCTTGAAGGTCGGAGACGAGCAGTACTTC.

This rearrangement joins TRBV9 to TRBJ2-1; D possibly corresponds to TRBD2 (6 bases). From germline, CDR1 is SGDLS and CDR2 YYNGEE. This CDR3 is 17 amino acids long. V lost 5 bases and J 2 bases, leaving 20 bases between the germline ends. The CDR3 spells CASSAHLIADTYNEQFF. The CDR3 coding sequence is TGTGCCAGCAGTGCCCACCTTATAGCGGATACCTACAATGAGCAGTTCTTC.

The V gene is TRBV7-2, the J gene TRBJ2-1; unclear D gene. Germline lookup yields CDR1 SGHTA and CDR2 FQGNSA. The germline V and J ends were trimmed by 5 bases and 8 bases, with 7 bases remaining between them. CDR3 length: 11 amino acids. CDR3 residues: CASSIGHEQFF. CDR3 coding DNA: TGTGCCAGCAGCATAGGGCATGAGCAGTTCTTC.

This clone showed up just once. The chain employs TRBV27 and TRBJ2-1, with D perhaps TRBD1 (6 bases). Trimming shortened V by 5 bases and J by 2 bases, and 13 bases separated the two germline ends. The CDR3 is made up of 15 amino acids. Per the germline V gene, CDR1 is MNHEY and CDR2 is SMNVEV (reference sequence). This CDR3 is CASSGLTGPYNEQFF. CDR3 sequence (DNA): TGTGCCAGCAGTGGATTGACAGGACCCTACAATGAGCAGTTCTTC.

J is TRBJ1-5 and V is TRBV7-2; TRBD1 might be the D (5 bases). Trimming took 4 bases from V and 4 from J, leaving 8 bases between them. From germline, CDR1 is SGHTA and CDR2 FQGNSA. The CDR3 consists of 13 residues. This chain's CDR3 is CASSWGRNQPQHF. CDR3 DNA: TGTGCCAGCAGCTGGGGCCGAAATCAGCCCCAGCATTTT.

This chain uses TRBV6-5 with TRBJ2-7; possibly TRBD2 for D (7 bases). The CDR3 runs to 11 residues. Trimming stripped 8 bases from V and 6 bases from J, with 11 bases between. CDR1 is MNHEY and CDR2 is SVGAGI in the germline V gene. CDR3 bases: TGTGCCAGCGGGGGGGCGGGCGAGCAGTACTTC. Amino acid sequence: CASGGAGEQYF.

The chain is built from TRBV11-3 and TRBJ2-7, with TRBD2 matching 11 bases. CDR1 and CDR2 from the germline V gene are SGHNT and YENEEA. V dropped 6 bases and J dropped 7; count of bases not matched to a gene: 8. The CDR3 covers 14 residues. The CDR3 is CASSITSGSNEQYF. Here the CDR3 DNA reads TGTGCCAGCAGTATTACTAGCGGGAGTAATGAGCAGTACTTC.

The chain recombines TRBV19 with TRBJ2-1; D is undetermined. V shed 11 bases and J shed 0 bases, with 14 bases lying between them. Germline assignment: CDR1 LNHDA and CDR2 SQIVND (reference sequence). CDR3 length: 14 residues. The CDR3 DNA reads TGTGCCTCCACCGGAGATCCCTCCTACAATGAGCAGTTCTTC. This codes for CASTGDPSYNEQFF.

This chain links TRBV4-2 with TRBJ2-3, with 7 nucleotides matching TRBD2. The CDR3 spans 13 residues. In germline, CDR1 is LGHNA, CDR2 YNFKEQ. V lost 7 bases, J lost 5 bases, and 6 bases stayed unmatched. The CDR3 DNA sequence: TGTGCCAGCAAAGTAACGGGAGGAGATACGCAGTATTTT. Protein sequence: CASKVTGGDTQYF.

J is TRBJ1-4 and V is TRBV30; 9 positions match TRBD1. The ends lost 6 bases at V and 5 bases at J; junction bases unmatched: 13. The CDR3 covers 16 residues. Germline lookup yields CDR1 GTSNPN and CDR2 SVGIG (reference sequence). The CDR3 region is CACPGQGGPENEKLFF. The CDR3 nucleotides read TGTGCCTGCCCGGGACAGGGAGGTCCGGAAAATGAAAAACTGTTTTTT.

The chain has TRBV27 and TRBJ2-7, with 10 bases aligning to TRBD2. CDR1 MNHEY and CDR2 SMNVEV come from the germline V gene (reference sequence). This CDR3 is built from 14 residues. Trimming cost V 3 bases and J 4 bases; bases outside gene matches: 3. This chain's CDR3 is CASSFTSGAYEQYF. CDR3 in DNA: TGTGCCAGCAGTTTCACTAGCGGGGCTTACGAGCAGTACTTC.

The chain couples TRBV2 to TRBJ2-3; no definite D call. The CDR3 length is 11 residues. CDR1 SNHLY and CDR2 FYNNEI come from the germline V gene. V shed 6 bases and J shed 2 bases, with 3 bases lying between them. CDR3 protein: CASSSTDTQYF. The CDR3 coding sequence is TGTGCCAGCAGCTCCACAGATACGCAGTATTTT.

This rearrangement joins TRBV5-5 to TRBJ2-3; 9 bases are a match to TRBD1. V shed 7 bases, J shed 9 bases, and the junction held 9 bases outside the gene matches. The CDR3 consists of 13 residues. Germline V gene lookup returns CDR1 SGHKS and CDR2 YYEKEE (reference sequence). The CDR3 loop is CASPGTGLDTQYF. DNA for the CDR3: TGTGCCAGCCCCGGGACAGGGCTTGACACGCAGTATTTT.

The chain links TRBV6-5 to TRBJ1-1; D is possibly TRBD1 (5 bases). V shed 6 bases and J shed 1 base, with 9 bases lying between them. From germline, CDR1 is MNHEY and CDR2 SVGAGI. This CDR3 region has 13 residues. CDR3 nucleotide sequence: TGTGCCAGCAGCAAAGGGGCGAACACTGAAGCTTTCTTT. It encodes CASSKGANTEAFF.

The chain uses TRBV9 and TRBJ2-4; 11 nucleotides match TRBD2. This CDR3 spans 16 amino acids. Per the germline V gene, CDR1 is SGDLS and CDR2 is YYNGEE. Losses at the gene ends were 0 bases for V and 3 bases for J; bases not matched to a gene: 2. For the CDR3, the DNA is TGTGCCAGCAGCGTAGGGGGACTAGCGGACAAAAACATTCAGTACTTC. It encodes CASSVGGLADKNIQYF.

The chain couples TRBV4-3 to TRBJ2-1; 10 nucleotides line up with TRBD2. The CDR3 length is 16 residues. With V trimmed by 0 bases and J by 5 bases, 4 bases remained unmatched. Germline V gene sequence: CDR1 LGHNA, CDR2 YSLEER. CDR3 sequence reads: CASSQDGTSVDNEQFF. Here the CDR3 DNA reads TGCGCCAGCAGCCAAGACGGGACTAGCGTGGACAATGAGCAGTTCTTC.

This chain links TRBV19 with TRBJ1-4, with D tentatively TRBD1 (5 bases). Germline CDR1 LNHDA, CDR2 SQIVND (reference sequence). V lost 11 bases to trimming and J lost 0 bases, with 16 bases between them. The CDR3 covers 15 residues. This chain's CDR3 is CASGGTDTTNEKLFF. CDR3 nucleotides: TGTGCCTCGGGCGGGACCGATACAACTAATGAAAAACTGTTTTTT.

This chain uses TRBV7-9 with TRBJ2-3; TRBD1 agrees at 7 bases. The length of the CDR3 is 16 residues. Germline V CDR1 and CDR2: SEHNR, FQNEAQ (reference sequence). The V segment lost 0 bases and the J segment 3 bases; nucleotides outside the gene matches: 6. This chain's CDR3 is CASSLARDSPTDTQYF. The CDR3 coding sequence is TGTGCCAGCAGCTTAGCGAGGGACAGCCCAACAGATACGCAGTATTTT.

V gene TRBV6-5 combines with J gene TRBJ2-1; 7 bases match TRBD2. Germline assignment: CDR1 MNHEY and CDR2 SVGAGI. The CDR3 contains 13 residues. Trimming cost V 6 bases and J 10 bases; bases outside gene matches: 9. CDR3 protein: CASRPGEGVEQFF. CDR3 nucleotide sequence: TGTGCCAGCAGACCCGGGGAGGGAGTAGAGCAGTTCTTC.

V and J are TRBV11-2 and TRBJ1-1; D gene ambiguous. V dropped 5 bases and J dropped 0 bases, with 7 bases sitting between them. The CDR3 is made up of 13 amino acids. The germline gives CDR1 SGHAT, CDR2 FQNNGV. The CDR3 sequence: CASSADLNTEAFF. In DNA form, the CDR3 reads TGTGCCAGCAGCGCCGACTTGAACACTGAAGCTTTCTTT. Based on the CDR3 plus reference TRBV11-2 and TRBJ1-1, the full variable domain is EAGVAQSPRYKIIEKRQSVAFWCNPISGHATLYWYQQILGQGPKLLIQFQNNGVVDDSQLPKDRFSAERLKGVDSTLKIQPAKLEDSAVYLCASSADLNTEAFFGQGTRLTVV.

This clone was counted only a few times. The rearrangement links TRBV7-9 to TRBJ2-3; no clear D gene. Germline V gene sequence: CDR1 SEHNR, CDR2 FQNEAQ (reference sequence). V was clipped by 7 bases and J by 3 bases, with 8 bases between them. CDR3 length equals 12 residues. The CDR3 sequence: CASTLITDTQYF. The CDR3 nucleotides read TGTGCCAGCACCCTAATAACAGATACGCAGTATTTT.

This clone has just one count. This chain joins TRBV13 and TRBJ2-7; no reliable D call. The CDR3 is made up of 12 amino acids. Germline V gives CDR1 PRHDT, CDR2 FYEKMQ (reference sequence). Trimming removed 5 bases from V and 7 bases from J, with 12 bases in between. For the CDR3, the DNA is TGTGCCAGCAGCCCCTCTGGTCGGGAGCAGTACTTC. This translates into CASSPSGREQYF.

The chain is built from TRBV5-1 and TRBJ1-4; possibly TRBD1 for D (5 bases). The ends were cut back, 4 bases at V and 0 bases at J, with 7 bases in the middle. This CDR3 is 14 amino acids long. CDR1 and CDR2 from the germline V gene are SGHRS and YFSETQ. CDR3 loop: CASSQGATNEKLFF. CDR3 nucleotides: TGCGCCAGCAGCCAGGGTGCAACTAATGAAAAACTGTTTTTT.

This chain joins TRBV4-3 and TRBJ2-3, with a possible D match to TRBD2 (5 bases). Germline CDR1 and CDR2: LGHNA and YSLEER. V dropped 0 bases and J dropped 4 bases, with 11 bases sitting between them. The CDR3 contains 15 residues. For the CDR3, the DNA is TGCGCCAGCAGCCAAGAGGGGAGTTTGGCAGATACGCAGTATTTT. Translated: CASSQEGSLADTQYF.

This sequence joins TRBV29-1 and TRBJ2-7, with D possibly TRBD2 on 5 matching bases. V was pared by 4 bases and J by 3 bases, with 16 bases between. Germline assignment: CDR1 SQVTM and CDR2 ANQGSEA. The CDR3 has 14 amino acids. The CDR3 nucleotides are TGCAGCGTTGCCCCAAGGCTAGCCAGCTACGAGCAGTACTTC. This translates into CSVAPRLASYEQYF.